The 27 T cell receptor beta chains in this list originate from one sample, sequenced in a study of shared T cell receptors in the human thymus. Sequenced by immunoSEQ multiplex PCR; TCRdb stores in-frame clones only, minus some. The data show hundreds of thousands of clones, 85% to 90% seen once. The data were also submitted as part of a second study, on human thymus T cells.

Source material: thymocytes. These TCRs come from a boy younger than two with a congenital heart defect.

CDR3 DNA: TGTGCCAGCACCTCCTTCCTGGAGCCCTACGAGCAGTACTTC. Protein product: CASTSFLEPYEQYF. The V call is TRBV27, the J call TRBJ2-7; the D is unclear. The CDR3 runs to 14 residues. V shed 7 bases and J shed 2 bases, with 15 bases lying between them. Germline V gene lookup returns CDR1 MNHEY and CDR2 SMNVEV (reference sequence).

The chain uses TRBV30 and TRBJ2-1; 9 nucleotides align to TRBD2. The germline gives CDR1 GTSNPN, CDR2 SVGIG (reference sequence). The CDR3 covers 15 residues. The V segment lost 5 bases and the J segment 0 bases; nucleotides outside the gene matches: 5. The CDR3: CAWRLAGSSYNEQFF. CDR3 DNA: TGTGCCTGGCGCCTAGCGGGGAGCTCCTACAATGAGCAGTTCTTC. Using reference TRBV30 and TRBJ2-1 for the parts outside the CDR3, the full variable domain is SQTIHQWPATLVQPVGSPLSLECTVEGTSNPNLYWYRQAAGRGLQLLFYSVGIGQISSEVPQNLSASRPQDRQFILSSKKLLLSDSGFYLCAWRLAGSSYNEQFFGPGTRLTVL.

The CDR3 bases are TGTGCCAGCAGCCGGAAGGGGTCTGAAGCTTTCTTT. Its translation is CASSRKGSEAFF. V and J are TRBV6-1 and TRBJ1-1; possible D gene TRBD1, 5 bases. The V end lost 6 bases, the J end lost 6 bases, and 11 bases lay between the germline ends. CDR1 MNHNS and CDR2 SASEGT come from the germline V gene. The CDR3 totals 12 residues.

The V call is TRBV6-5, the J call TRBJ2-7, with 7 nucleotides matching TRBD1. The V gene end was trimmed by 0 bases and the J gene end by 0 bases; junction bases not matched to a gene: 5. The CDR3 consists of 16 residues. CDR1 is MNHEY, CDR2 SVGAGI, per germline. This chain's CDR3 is CASSYSGRGFSYEQYF. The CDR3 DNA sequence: TGTGCCAGCAGTTACTCGGGCAGGGGGTTCTCCTACGAGCAGTACTTC.

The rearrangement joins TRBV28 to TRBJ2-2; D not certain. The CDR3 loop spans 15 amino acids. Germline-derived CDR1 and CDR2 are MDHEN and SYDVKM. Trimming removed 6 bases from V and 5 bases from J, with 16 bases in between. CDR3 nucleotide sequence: TGTGCCAGCAGCCCCGCGGTAGTGGTGACCGGGGAGCTGTTTTTT. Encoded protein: CASSPAVVVTGELFF.

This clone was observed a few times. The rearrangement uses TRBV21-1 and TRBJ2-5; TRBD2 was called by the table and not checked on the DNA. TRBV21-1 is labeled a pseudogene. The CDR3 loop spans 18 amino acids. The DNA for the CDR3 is TGTGCCAGCAGCAAAGCGAAGCGGGCCTTTCCACCCACAGAGACCCAGTACTTC. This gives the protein CASSKAKRAFPPTETQYF.

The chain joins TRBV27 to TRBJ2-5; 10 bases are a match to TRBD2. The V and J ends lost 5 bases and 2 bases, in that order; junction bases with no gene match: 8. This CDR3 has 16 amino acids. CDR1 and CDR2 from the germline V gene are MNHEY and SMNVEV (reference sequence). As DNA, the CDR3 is TGTGCCAGCAGTCGATTAGCGGGAGGCATACAAGAGACCCAGTACTTC. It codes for CASSRLAGGIQETQYF.

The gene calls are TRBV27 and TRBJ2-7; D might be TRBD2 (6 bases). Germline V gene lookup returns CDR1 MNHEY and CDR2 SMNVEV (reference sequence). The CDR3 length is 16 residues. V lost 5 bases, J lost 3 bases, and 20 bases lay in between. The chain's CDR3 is CASSLTRARRDYEQYF. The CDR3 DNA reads TGTGCCAGCAGTCTCACCCGGGCCCGGAGGGACTACGAGCAGTACTTC.

CDR3 loop: CASSRGLACYEQYF. CDR3 in DNA: TGCGCCAGCAGCCGGGGACTAGCCTGTTACGAGCAGTACTTC. The chain employs TRBV10-1 and TRBJ2-7; TRBD2 matches 9 bases. V was pared by 6 bases and J by 4 bases, with 7 bases of the junction left unmatched. The CDR3 spans 14 residues. The V gene's germline CDR1 is WNHNN and CDR2 SYGVQD (reference sequence).

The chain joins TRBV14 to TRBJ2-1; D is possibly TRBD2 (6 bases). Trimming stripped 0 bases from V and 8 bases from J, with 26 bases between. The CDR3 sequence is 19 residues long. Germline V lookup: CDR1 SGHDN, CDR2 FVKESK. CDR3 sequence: CASSQDGRRGGTGSDEQFF. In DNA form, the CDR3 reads TGTGCCAGCAGCCAAGATGGGAGGAGGGGCGGCACGGGGAGCGATGAGCAGTTCTTC.

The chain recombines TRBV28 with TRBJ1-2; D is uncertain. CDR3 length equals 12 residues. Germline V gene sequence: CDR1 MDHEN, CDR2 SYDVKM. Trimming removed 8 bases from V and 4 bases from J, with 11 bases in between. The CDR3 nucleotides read TGTGCCAGCCGAATACGTAGCTATGGCTACACCTTC. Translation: CASRIRSYGYTF.

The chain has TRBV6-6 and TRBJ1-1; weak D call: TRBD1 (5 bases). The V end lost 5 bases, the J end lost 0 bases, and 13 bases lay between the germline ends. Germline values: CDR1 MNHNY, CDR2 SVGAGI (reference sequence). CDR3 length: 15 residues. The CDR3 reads CASSQTDPMNTEAFF. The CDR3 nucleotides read TGTGCCAGCAGTCAGACAGATCCCATGAACACTGAAGCTTTCTTT.

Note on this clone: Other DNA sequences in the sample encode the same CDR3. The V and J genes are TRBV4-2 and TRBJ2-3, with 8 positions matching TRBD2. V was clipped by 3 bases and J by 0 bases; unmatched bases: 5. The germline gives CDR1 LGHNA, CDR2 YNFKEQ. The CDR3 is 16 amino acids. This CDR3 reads CASSQGTSGSTDTQYF. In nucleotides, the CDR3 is TGTGCCAGCAGCCAGGGTACTAGCGGTAGCACAGATACGCAGTATTTT.

CDR3 in DNA: TGTGCCAGCAGTGAGGGGGGAGAGTGGACTAGAGTGGATACGCAGTATTTT. Translation: CASSEGGEWTRVDTQYF. V and J are TRBV6-1 and TRBJ2-3; TRBD2 agrees at 7 bases. Unmatched junction bases numbered 15, after V lost 3 bases and J lost 6 bases. This CDR3 spans 17 amino acids. From germline, CDR1 is MNHNS and CDR2 SASEGT.

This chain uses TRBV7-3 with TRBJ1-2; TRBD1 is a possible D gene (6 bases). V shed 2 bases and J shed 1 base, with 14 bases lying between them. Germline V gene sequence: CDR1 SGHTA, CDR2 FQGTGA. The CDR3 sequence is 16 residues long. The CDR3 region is CASSLLVRGINYGYTF. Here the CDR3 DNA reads TGTGCCAGCAGCTTACTTGTCAGGGGAATTAACTATGGCTACACCTTC.

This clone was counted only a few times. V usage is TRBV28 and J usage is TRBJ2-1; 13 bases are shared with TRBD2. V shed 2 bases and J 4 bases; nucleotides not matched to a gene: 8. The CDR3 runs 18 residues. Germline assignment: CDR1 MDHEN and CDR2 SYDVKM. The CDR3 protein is CASSLPGLAGASYNEQFF. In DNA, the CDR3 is TGTGCCAGCAGTTTACCAGGACTAGCGGGAGCGAGTTACAATGAGCAGTTCTTC.

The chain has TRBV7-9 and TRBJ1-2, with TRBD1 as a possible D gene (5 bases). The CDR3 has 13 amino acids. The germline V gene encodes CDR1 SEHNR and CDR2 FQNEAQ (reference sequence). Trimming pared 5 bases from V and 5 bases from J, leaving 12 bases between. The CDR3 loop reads CASSVGLYYGYTF. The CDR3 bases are TGTGCCAGCAGCGTGGGACTGTATTATGGCTACACCTTC.

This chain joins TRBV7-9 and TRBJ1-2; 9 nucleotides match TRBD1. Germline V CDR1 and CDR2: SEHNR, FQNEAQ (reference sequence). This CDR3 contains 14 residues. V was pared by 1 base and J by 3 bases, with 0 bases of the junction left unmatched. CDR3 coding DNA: TGTGCCAGCAGCTTAGGACAGGGGGACTATGGCTACACCTTC. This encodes CASSLGQGDYGYTF.

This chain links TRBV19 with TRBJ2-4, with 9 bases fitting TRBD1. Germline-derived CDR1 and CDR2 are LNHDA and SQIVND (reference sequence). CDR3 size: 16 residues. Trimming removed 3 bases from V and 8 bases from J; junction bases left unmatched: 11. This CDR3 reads CASSIDRDRDGDIQYF. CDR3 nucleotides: TGTGCCAGTAGTATTGATAGGGACAGGGACGGGGACATTCAGTACTTC. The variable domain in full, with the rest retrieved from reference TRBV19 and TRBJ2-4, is DGGITQSPKYLFRKEGQNVTLSCEQNLNHDAMYWYRQDPGQGLRLIYYSQIVNDFQKGDIAEGYSVSREKKESFPLTVTSAQKNPTAFYLCASSIDRDRDGDIQYFGAGTRLSVL.

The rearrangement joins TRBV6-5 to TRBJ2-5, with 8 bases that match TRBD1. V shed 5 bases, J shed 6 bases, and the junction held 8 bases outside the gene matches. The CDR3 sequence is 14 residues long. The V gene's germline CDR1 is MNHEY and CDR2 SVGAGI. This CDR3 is CASSGGQVRKTQYF. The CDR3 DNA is TGTGCCAGCAGTGGGGGACAGGTCCGGAAGACCCAGTACTTC.

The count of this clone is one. CDR3 loop: CASSRGGFGIQETQYF. CDR3 nucleotide sequence: TGTGCCAGCTCGAGAGGAGGGTTTGGGATACAAGAGACCCAGTACTTC. The chain employs TRBV18 and TRBJ2-5; D might be TRBD2 (6 bases). The germline gives CDR1 KGHSH, CDR2 LQKENI. CDR3 size: 16 residues. Trimming cost V 6 bases and J 2 bases, with 19 bases left between them. The whole variable domain, remainder taken from reference TRBV18 and TRBJ2-5, is NAGVMQNPRHLVRRRGQEARLRCSPMKGHSHVYWYRQLPEEGLKFMVYLQKENIIDESGMPKERFSAEFPKEGPSILRIQQVVRGDSAAYFCASSRGGFGIQETQYFGPGTRLLVL.

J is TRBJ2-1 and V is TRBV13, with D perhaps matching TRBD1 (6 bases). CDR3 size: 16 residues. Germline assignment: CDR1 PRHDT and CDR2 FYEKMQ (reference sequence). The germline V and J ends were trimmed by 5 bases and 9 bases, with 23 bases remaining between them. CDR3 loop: CASSPHRDTECGEQFF. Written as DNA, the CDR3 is TGTGCCAGCAGCCCTCACCGGGACACGGAGTGTGGTGAGCAGTTCTTC.

DNA for the CDR3: TGCGCCAGCAGCCAAGTGGTATCGGGGTCGAGCTCCTACGAGCAGTACTTC. Translating it yields CASSQVVSGSSSYEQYF. The chain employs TRBV4-1 and TRBJ2-7; possible D gene TRBD2, 5 bases. The CDR3 length is 17 residues. Trimming took off 1 base at V and 0 bases at J, with 16 bases between the two ends. Germline values: CDR1 MGHRA, CDR2 YSYEKL.

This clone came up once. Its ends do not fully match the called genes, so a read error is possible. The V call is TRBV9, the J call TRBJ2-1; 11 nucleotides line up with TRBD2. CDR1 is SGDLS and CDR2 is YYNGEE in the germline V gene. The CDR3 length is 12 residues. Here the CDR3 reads CASSELAGELFF. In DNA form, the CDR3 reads TGTGCCAGCAGCGAACTAGCGGGAGAGCTGTTCTTC.

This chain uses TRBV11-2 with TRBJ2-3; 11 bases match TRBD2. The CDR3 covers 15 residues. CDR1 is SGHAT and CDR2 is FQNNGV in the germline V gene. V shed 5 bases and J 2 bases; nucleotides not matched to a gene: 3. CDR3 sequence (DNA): TGTGCCAGCAGCCGTAGCGGGAGGGACACAGATACGCAGTATTTT. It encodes CASSRSGRDTDTQYF.

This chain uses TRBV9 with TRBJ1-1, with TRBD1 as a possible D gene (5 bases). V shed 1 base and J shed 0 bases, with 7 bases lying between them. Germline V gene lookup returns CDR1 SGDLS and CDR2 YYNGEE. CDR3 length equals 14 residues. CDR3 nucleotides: TGTGCCAGCAGCGTAAGGGGTTTGAACACTGAAGCTTTCTTT. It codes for CASSVRGLNTEAFF.

The CDR3 sequence is CASSQVPPPSSGANVLTF. The CDR3 DNA reads TGCGCCAGCAGCCAAGTACCTCCCCCCAGCTCTGGGGCCAACGTCCTGACTTTC. The V call is TRBV4-3, the J call TRBJ2-6, with D unresolved. V was trimmed by 1 base and J by 0 bases, leaving 13 bases between them. The CDR3 covers 18 residues. Germline V gives CDR1 LGHNA, CDR2 YSLEER.